This T cell receptor (beta chain) was identified in a study of cytomegalovirus exposure and HLA in healthy donors (TCRdb year 2017). Background for the entire study: According to a later analysis, one platform produced both the roughly 130 validation repertoires and the 666 repertoires of the first cohort. The study aimed to test whether signatures of past pathogen exposure could be identified by cataloging public T cell receptors. In addition to the first cohort of hundreds of subjects, a separate validation cohort of 120 different subjects was used. The study combined high-throughput TCR immunosequencing, statistical association of individual TCRs with disease status, and machine learning to predict cytomegalovirus infection status. On the study overall, not on this receptor specifically: Most TCR sequences were seen in very few donors, while some public TCRs were found in many individuals. In the study, 164 TCR beta chains were listed as associated with cytomegalovirus. According to the authors, the approach could potentially be generalized to other disease states and immunological phenotypes. In vitro tests confirmed that a few of the cytomegalovirus-associated TCR beta chains recognize cytomegalovirus antigens. The validation cohort had no HLA typing available for a later analysis, so co-occurrence within that cohort was assessed over all 120 or so repertoires. In both the original and validation cohorts, the classifier was reported to diagnose cytomegalovirus status with high specificity and sensitivity. Of the cluster scores, approximately 95% were above 0 in a later analysis, which found that TCRs clustered in the first cohort also tended to co-occur in the 95 to 150 validation repertoires.

The library was prepared using the immunoSEQ multiplex PCR assay. Regarding the original processing steps: A statistical classification framework was built for diagnosing cytomegalovirus status from the catalog of TCR beta chain sequences. TCRdb mirrors the immuneACCESS table, restricted to in-frame sequences. Some clones are absent from its copies; in checked studies, under half trace to an unresolved V gene, and the reason for the others is unknown. The DNA was the basis for D and trimming; V, J and clone size are from that table. This sample holds about 360,000 clones; roughly 89% were observed only once. The ten largest account for roughly 0.8% of the sample. Donors formed part of the validation cohort, which comprised 120 subjects and was distinct from the first cohort of 550 to 850 subjects. A word on this clone: The antigen this receptor binds is unknown. Nothing much larger sits one base from this clone, and base qualities are not available.

The clonotype was recovered from a woman younger than 30 in good health and CMV-seronegative. The sample was PBMCs.

CDR3 reads: CASSGWDTHHTEAFF. In nucleotide form, the sequence is TGTGCCAGCAGTGGGTGGGACACCCACCACACTGAAGCTTTCTTT. Recombination joined TRBV25-1 with TRBJ1-1, and possibly TRBD1, on 6 matching bases. For CDR1 and CDR2, the germline V gene lists MGHDK and SYGVNS. The CDR3 runs 15 residues from the cysteine to the phenylalanine. Here the CDR3 DNA is all that survives: 45 bases in frame from base 1. V and J are truncated by 4 bases and 3 bases respectively, leaving an intervening sequence of 15 bases. Reference TRBV25-1 and TRBJ1-1 genes cover what lies past the CDR3, so the full variable domain is EADIYQTPRYLVIGTGKKITLECSQTMGHDKMYWYQQDPGMELHLIHYSYGVNSTEKGDLSSESTVSRIRTEHFPLTLESARPSHTSQYLCASSGWDTHHTEAFFGQGTRLTVV.